This T cell receptor beta chain is from a study of CD8 T cells in ankylosing spondylitis. TCRdb reprocessed the 5' RACE reads with MiXCR, giving one entry per CDR3 protein. In the table there are around 440,000 distinct CDR3 sequences, roughly 18% of which are singletons. This clonotype was found a few times. The antigen is unknown. Whole-study findings and limits: Past research had described some motif variants in reactive arthritis synovial fluid and blood. Disease-linked clones had a CD8+ phenotype and relatively low frequency in peripheral blood. In ankylosing spondylitis blood, a motif of roughly eight highly homologous TCR beta variants appeared characteristic. Significant enrichment of disease-linked clones was reported in matched ankylosing spondylitis synovial fluid.

The specimen was blood, either unsorted or a sorted T cell fraction (not recorded which). The sequence was collected from a male donor with ankylosing spondylitis.

The CDR3: CASSLRQGGKTDTQYF. CDR3 DNA: TGTGCCAGTAGTCTCCGACAGGGGGGTAAAACAGATACGCAGTATTTT. The rearrangement links TRBV19 to TRBJ2-3, with 9 bases fitting TRBD1. Germline V gives CDR1 LNHDA, CDR2 SQIVND (reference sequence). V lost 5 bases and J lost 3; bases outside the gene matches: 9. This CDR3 is built from 16 residues.